Included here is one T cell receptor (beta chain) sequence, with context. Germline CDR1 LNHDA, CDR2 SQIVND (reference sequence). The CDR3 is made up of 12 amino acids. The J segment lost 4 bases and the V segment lost 9 bases, leaving 5 bases of the junction unmatched. Here immunoSEQ multiplex PCR was the method, and the copy in TCRdb shows in-frame clones only, minus some. This repertoire shows about 160,000 clones, roughly 80% found once; its top ten account for around 6%. This specimen belongs to a study of blood T cell repertoires in COVID-19. About the study: Samples of COVID-19 (acute and convalescent) were obtained from the United States, Italy and Spain.

Clinical history as reported by participants underpinned cohort assignment. The chain carries TRBV19 and TRBJ1-2; 7 nucleotides line up with TRBD1. Material: PBMCs or T cells enriched from blood (not recorded which). This clonotype originated in a middle-aged woman with acute COVID-19. CDR3 sequence: CASRGQSYGYTF. In nucleotides, the CDR3 is TGTGCCAGCAGGGGACAGTCCTATGGCTACACCTTC.